This TCR beta chain was retrieved from a study of shared clonotypes between healthy human individuals. For the study at large: The donors, a couple of women and three men, were aged 18 to 49.

V shed 2 bases and J 4 bases; nucleotides not matched to a gene: 7. The CDR3 loop spans 15 amino acids. CDR1 is MNHEY, CDR2 SVGAGI, per germline. It was at deep level that the assay was run. Profiled with immunoSEQ multiplex PCR; TCRdb holds only in-frame clones, not every one. There are 1.5 million to 2.5 million clones in the sample; approximately 94% occur only once, and less than 1.5% lies in the top ten. Naive CD8 cells comprised CD45RO-negative, CCR7-positively selected cells, excluding terminally differentiated effector memory CD45RA+ cells. The sequence came from a man younger than 30 in good health. The sequencing input was naive CD8+ T cells sorted from blood. This chain connects TRBV6-5 to TRBJ1-1; the match to TRBD1 covers 7 bases. Written as DNA, the CDR3 is TGTGCCAGCAGTTACGACAGGGAAGTGGCCACTGAAGCTTTCTTT. This translates into CASSYDREVATEAFF.